This T cell receptor beta chain originates from a study of blood T cell repertoires in COVID-19. This clone is medium-sized. Original data processing: By means of reference gene primer amplification, nucleated cell counts were estimated. The protocol was immunoSEQ multiplex PCR, while the TCRdb copy is restricted to in-frame clones and leaves out a portion. V, J and clone size were drawn from that table, and D and trimming were deduced from the DNA. The repertoire holds about 6,400 clones, with 82% as singletons. Germline lookup yields CDR1 SNHLY and CDR2 FYNNEI. The CDR3 spans 13 residues. Germline trimming cut 7 bases from V and 3 bases from J; bases unmatched to any gene: 4.

The origin of this receptor is a human donor with active COVID-19. The donor label of this sample is uncertain. The sample was peripheral blood. The rearrangement joins TRBV2 to TRBJ2-7; 9 bases agree with TRBD1. The CDR3 DNA is TGTGCCAGCATGAGGGACAGGGACTACGAGCAGTACTTC. This codes for CASMRDRDYEQYF.